This T cell receptor (beta chain) derives from a study of T-cell memory formation after mild COVID-19. Regarding the study as a whole: Among CD4+ contracting clones, most were CM and EM, and CD8+ ones EMRA. Pre-infection memory already had some responding clones, implying cross-reactive memory joined. Clones that contracted from day 15 to 85 were balanced CD4/CD8, while later expanders leaned CD4+.

The CDR3 is made up of 15 amino acids. V shed 0 bases and J shed 3 bases, with 12 bases lying between them. Germline CDR1 reads LGHNT; CDR2 reads FRNRAP. This clonotype was seen only a few times. Its antigen is unknown. 5'RACE primed from the constant segment yielded TCR alpha and TCR beta cDNA libraries bearing sample barcodes and UMIs. Via MiXCR, TCRdb re-called the 5' RACE reads, giving one row per CDR3 protein. The table includes around 130,000 distinct CDR3 sequences, over 15% detected once. The chain uses TRBV12-5 and TRBJ2-7; the D gene could be TRBD1 or TRBD2 (6 bases each). The receptor's source is a young man who had mild COVID-19 (a few samples of this study predate the infection). Cell type and time point are not known. What was sequenced was PBMCs or a T cell subset sorted from them (not recorded which). This CDR3 reads CASGLVPKGGYEQYF. For the CDR3, the DNA is TGTGCTAGTGGTTTGGTCCCGAAGGGGGGCTACGAGCAGTACTTC.